This T cell receptor beta chain appears in the sequencing data of a study of brain T cells in children with intractable seizures (dated by TCRdb to about 2021). Study-wide context: Resected brain tissue from some 53 pediatric epilepsy surgery cases was first screened for immune gene transcripts using a NanoString immunology panel. Among the 12 selected surgery cases, eight also had pre-surgery blood sequenced, leaving four with brain tissue only.

About this clone: No antigen is known for it. It has no much larger one-base neighbor in the sample; base qualities were not kept.

What the work shows at the level of the full study, not this receptor alone: Because sequencing depth was different between pre-surgery and post-surgery blood, clones absent from the pre-surgery sample may reflect undersampling. The patients' HCMV serostatus was not known, and viral specificity was inferred solely from CDR3 sequence similarity.

TCR beta chain sequences were generated from genomic DNA using the immunoSEQ assay. Per the source publication's procedure: Any CDR3 sequence that did not begin with the conserved framework cysteine at position 104 was removed by hand. To get clonality, the normalized Shannon's Diversity Index was subtracted from one, giving values from 0 (maximal diversity) to 1 (oligoclonal). Chi-squared comparison-of-proportions tests were used to check whether the frequency of the same CDR3 differed between samples, for example brain versus blood. Public clonotypes were identified through searches of immuneACCESS, and similarity to known antiviral clonotypes was evaluated with the VDJdb browser. Here the immuneACCESS table is served through TCRdb, limited to in-frame sequences with V and J called. Missing clones are a known gap in these copies; in checked studies unresolved V genes cover under half, and the rest lacks a known reason. Clone size and the V and J calls come from that table; the DNA yielded D and trimming. The sample table holds about 22,000 clones, of which 94% were seen once. The biggest ten clones account for 5% to 7.5% of the sample.

The CDR3 runs 13 amino acids, cysteine and phenylalanine included. The sequence is cut down to CDR3 DNA, 39 bases in frame from base 1. CDR1 SQVTM and CDR2 ANQGSEA were looked up in the germline V gene. The trim is 1 base for V and 7 bases for J, with a gap of 11 bases between the germline ends. The time point label for this specimen denotes: resected brain tissue, or blood drawn just prior to surgery. The surgery cases with the highest brain T cell transcript signatures were chosen for TCR beta chain sequencing of brain tissue, and also of blood when blood was available. Patients had been treated with at least one anti-epileptic drug before surgery. The TCR-sequenced patients were children whose drug-resistant epilepsy was caused by tuberous sclerosis complex, focal cortical dysplasia, Rasmussen encephalitis or hemimegalencephaly. The blood samples were collected right before the epilepsy surgery. Bulk genomic DNA was isolated from unsorted brain tissue and whole blood using the Monarch genomic DNA purification kit.

The sequencing used peripheral blood, collected at surgery. This clonotype was obtained from a boy between 10 and 17 years old with focal cortical dysplasia and intractable seizures. Recombination connected TRBV29-1 to TRBJ2-1; no D segment can be confidently identified. In nucleotide form, the sequence is TGCAGCGTTGAAGTAGCACGGCGGAATGAGCAGTTCTTC. This sequence encodes CSVEVARRNEQFF.